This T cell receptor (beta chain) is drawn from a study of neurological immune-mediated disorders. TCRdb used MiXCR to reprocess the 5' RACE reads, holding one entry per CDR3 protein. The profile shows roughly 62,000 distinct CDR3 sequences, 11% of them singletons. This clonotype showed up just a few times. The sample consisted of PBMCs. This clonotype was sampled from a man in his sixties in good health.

CDR3 bases: TGTGCCAGCTCACCACCAGGACTAGCGGGGGGGCCGAATGAGCAGTTCTTC. This translates into CASSPPGLAGGPNEQFF. The genes are TRBV18 and TRBJ2-1; TRBD2 matches at 15 bases. Trimming cost V 0 bases and J 7 bases; bases outside gene matches: 4. CDR3 length equals 17 residues. The germline V gene encodes CDR1 KGHSH and CDR2 LQKENI.